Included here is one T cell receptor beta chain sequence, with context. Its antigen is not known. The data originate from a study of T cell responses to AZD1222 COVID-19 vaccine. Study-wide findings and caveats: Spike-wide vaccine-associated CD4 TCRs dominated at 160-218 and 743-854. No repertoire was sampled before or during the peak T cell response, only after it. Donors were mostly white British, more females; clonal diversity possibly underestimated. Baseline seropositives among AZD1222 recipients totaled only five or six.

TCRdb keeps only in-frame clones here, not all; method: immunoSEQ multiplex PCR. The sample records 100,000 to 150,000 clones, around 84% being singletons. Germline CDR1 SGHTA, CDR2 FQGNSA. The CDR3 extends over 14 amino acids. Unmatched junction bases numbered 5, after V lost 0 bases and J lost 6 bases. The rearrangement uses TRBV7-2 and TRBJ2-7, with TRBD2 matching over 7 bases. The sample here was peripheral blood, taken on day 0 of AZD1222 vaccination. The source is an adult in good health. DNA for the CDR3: TGTGCCAGCAGCTTAGCGCGCGGGGGTGGCGAGCAGTACTTC. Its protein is CASSLARGGGEQYF.